This T cell receptor beta chain was identified in a study of blood T cell repertoires in COVID-19. Study-wide background: The United States, Italy and Spain were the sources of the acute and convalescent COVID-19 samples. Sources were T cells, B-cell-depleted T cells, or PBMCs; the material itself was cDNA or gDNA.

Trimming removed 2 bases from V and 1 base from J, with 13 bases in between. The CDR3 runs to 15 residues. Germline V gene data show CDR1 as SGDLS and CDR2 as YYNGEE. In the original analysis: Amplification of reference gene primers provided the estimated nucleated cell counts. Sequenced by immunoSEQ multiplex PCR; TCRdb stores in-frame clones only, minus some. That table is the source of V, J and clone size, and D and trimming were worked out from the DNA. The table shows about 69,000 clones, with 85% occurring only once. The TCR originated in an older man with acute or convalescent COVID-19. The J gene is TRBJ2-7, the V gene TRBV9; D perhaps matches TRBD1 (5 bases). Input material: peripheral blood. In nucleotides, the CDR3 is TGTGCCAGCAGCGTTGACAGAGGCGAGTCCTACGAGCAGTACTTC. Translation gives CASSVDRGESYEQYF.